This T cell receptor beta chain is from a study of OX40 agonist ivuxolimab in advanced cancers. Study context: Clinicians treated patients with ivuxolimab, an agonistic anti-OX40 (CD134) antibody.

Sequencing was performed with immunoSEQ multiplex PCR; in TCRdb, only in-frame clones are kept and a portion is missing. The table records tens of thousands of clones, approximately 89% of them present only once. The source is an adult with an advanced solid tumor such as melanoma, head and neck, liver or kidney cancer. The sample here was CD4+ or CD8+ T cells sorted from blood, taken in a trial of the OX40 agonist ivuxolimab.

CDR3 bases: TGCAGCGTTCTTAGGGTTGGCACCGGGGAGCTGTTTTTT. This sequence encodes CSVLRVGTGELFF. The chain recombines TRBV29-1 with TRBJ2-2; unclear D gene. The CDR3 is 13 residues long. V lost 5 bases, J lost 4 bases, and 11 bases lay in between. CDR1 and CDR2 from the germline V gene are SQVTM and ANQGSEA.